This T cell receptor beta chain was found in a study of Graves' ophthalmopathy and Graves' hyperthyroidism. V gave up 6 bases and J gave up 4 bases, with 18 bases separating them. This CDR3 has 15 amino acids. The V gene's germline CDR1 is MNHEY and CDR2 SVGEGT. The study amplified TCR beta CDR3 regions using RNA transcripts. First-round RT-PCR employed HTBI primers, with a second-round multiplex PCR after it. TCRdb redid the calling of the multiplex PCR reads with MiXCR, one entry per CDR3 protein. Here the sample spans some 210,000 distinct CDR3 sequences, 29% being singletons. The clonotype originates from a man aged 50-60 years with Graves' ophthalmopathy. This rearrangement joins TRBV6-2 or TRBV6-3 to TRBJ1-1; D gene unclear. Sequencing used peripheral blood. The CDR3 DNA reads as TGTGCCAGCAGGATAAGTTACAGTTCCCGCACTGAAGCTTTCTTT. The encoded protein is CASRISYSSRTEAFF.